One sample yielded the 17 T cell receptor beta chains listed below, sequenced in a study of T cells in narcolepsy. Libraries were prepared by immunoSEQ multiplex PCR; TCRdb keeps only in-frame clonotypes and omits some of them. The sample lists under 35,000 clones; roughly 90% were seen once. Sequenced material: CD45RA- memory CD4+ T cells from PBMCs. These receptors came from a human donor with narcolepsy.

The rearrangement uses TRBV28 and TRBJ1-5; no definite D call. The V and J ends lost 2 bases and 0 bases respectively, with 5 bases between them. The CDR3 is 14 residues long. The germline V gene has CDR1 MDHEN and CDR2 SYDVKM. In DNA form, the CDR3 reads TGTGCCAGCAGTTTAGCGGGTAGCAATCAGCCCCAGCATTTT. Its translation: CASSLAGSNQPQHF.

The chain employs TRBV6-6 and TRBJ1-5, with a tentative D call TRBD1 (6 bases). CDR1 is MNHNY, CDR2 SVGAGI, per germline (reference sequence). The V end lost 2 bases, the J end lost 0 bases, and 11 bases lay between the germline ends. The CDR3 covers 16 residues. CDR3 sequence reads: CASSYGGGFSNQPQHF. The CDR3 DNA reads as TGTGCCAGCAGTTACGGCGGGGGCTTTAGCAATCAGCCCCAGCATTTT.

The gene calls are TRBV5-1 and TRBJ1-1; the D gene is possibly TRBD1 (5 bases). Germline CDR1 and CDR2: SGHRS and YFSETQ. V shed 0 bases and J shed 13 bases, with 16 bases lying between them. CDR3 length equals 13 residues. The DNA of the CDR3 is TGCGCCAGCAGCTTGGATGGCAGGGAGGTTGATTTCTTT. Protein product: CASSLDGREVDFF.

As for this clone: A junction end diverges from the germline sequence, so it may reflect a read error. This chain connects TRBV18 to TRBJ1-6; TRBD1 is a possible D gene (6 bases). Per germline, CDR1 KGHSH and CDR2 LQKENI. There are 17 residues in the CDR3. The CDR3 DNA reads as TGTACCAGCTCACCCTTTGGCGGGACACCGGGGAATTCGCCCCTCCACTTT. This sequence encodes CTSSPFGGTPGNSPLHF.

The chain recombines TRBV15 with TRBJ1-4, with D uncertain. The CDR3 has 15 residues. With 5 bases removed from V and 10 bases from J, the gap between germline ends came to 20 bases. Looked up from germline, CDR1 is LNHNV and CDR2 is YYDKDF (reference sequence). The CDR3 protein is CATSPRGRELGKLFF. CDR3 nucleotide sequence: TGTGCCACCAGCCCCCGGGGAAGGGAGCTCGGAAAACTGTTTTTT.

The chain is built from TRBV14 and TRBJ1-4; 8 bases line up with TRBD1. Germline loops: CDR1 SGHDN, CDR2 FVKESK. The CDR3 runs to 16 residues. V lost 0 bases to trimming and J lost 2 bases; unmatched junction nucleotides: 2. The CDR3: CASSQDYRGTNEKLFF. The CDR3 DNA sequence: TGTGCCAGCAGCCAAGATTACAGGGGGACTAATGAAAAACTGTTTTTT.

CDR3 in DNA: TGTGCCAGCAGTGAAGCCAGCTACACCATATATTTT. Its translation: CASSEASYTIYF. This chain connects TRBV2 to TRBJ1-3; no definite D call. Per germline, CDR1 SNHLY and CDR2 FYNNEI. The CDR3 loop spans 12 amino acids. Trimming removed 0 bases at V and 8 bases at J, with 5 bases between. The variable domain in full, completed from reference TRBV2 and TRBJ1-3, reads EPEVTQTPSHQVTQMGQEVILRCVPISNHLYFYWYRQILGQKVEFLVSFYNNEISEKSEIFDDQFSVERPDGSNFTLKIRSTKLEDSAMYFCASSEASYTIYFGEGSWLTVV.

The V and J genes are TRBV5-1 and TRBJ1-2, with D hard to call. CDR1 is SGHRS and CDR2 is YFSETQ in the germline V gene. This CDR3 spans 11 amino acids. Trimming pared 3 bases from V and 8 bases from J, leaving 8 bases between. CDR3: CASSSGEGYTF. As DNA, the CDR3 is TGCGCCAGCAGCTCTGGGGAAGGCTACACCTTC.

J is TRBJ1-5 and V is TRBV21-1. TRBV21-1 is a listed pseudogene. The CDR3 consists of 16 residues. The CDR3 DNA is TGTGCCAGCAGCAAAGAGGGATTTCTGAGCAATCAGCCCCAGCATTTT. It yields the protein CASSKEGFLSNQPQHF.

The V call is TRBV19, the J call TRBJ1-4; D gene unclear. The CDR3 covers 17 residues. The germline gives CDR1 LNHDA, CDR2 SQIVND (reference sequence). Trimming cost V 2 bases and J 8 bases, with 21 bases left between them. The CDR3: CASSIFSGGGIREKLFF. CDR3 coding DNA: TGTGCCAGTAGTATATTTTCTGGTGGAGGGATTAGAGAAAAACTGTTTTTT.

This clone turned up a few times. The identical CDR3 is also encoded by other nucleotide sequences in the sample. The V and J genes are TRBV2 and TRBJ1-5, with a tentative D call TRBD1 (6 bases). The CDR3 sequence is 17 residues long. Germline CDR1 reads SNHLY; CDR2 reads FYNNEI. With 3 bases removed from V and 1 base from J, the gap between germline ends came to 16 bases. The CDR3 DNA reads as TGTGCCAGCAGTGACGCGGGGGGCGGGGGGAGCAATCAGCCCCAGCATTTT. Translated, it gives CASSDAGGGGSNQPQHF.

The chain recombines TRBV15 with TRBJ2-5, with D uncertain. V lost 0 bases and J 1 base, leaving 3 bases between the germline ends. Germline values: CDR1 LNHNV, CDR2 YYDKDF (reference sequence). CDR3 length equals 13 residues. This chain's CDR3 is CATSRDPQETQYF. CDR3 nucleotide sequence: TGTGCCACCAGCAGAGACCCCCAAGAGACCCAGTACTTC.

The J gene is TRBJ2-4, the V gene TRBV4-1, with 11 nucleotides matching TRBD2. The ends lost 1 base at V and 1 base at J; junction bases unmatched: 9. Germline V gives CDR1 MGHRA, CDR2 YSYEKL. The CDR3 consists of 19 residues. In DNA, the CDR3 is TGCGCCAGCAGCCAAGGACTAGCGGGAAAAGGAAGGGCCAAAAACATTCAGTACTTC. The encoded protein is CASSQGLAGKGRAKNIQYF.

This chain uses TRBV6-1 with TRBJ1-2; weak D call: TRBD1 (5 bases). This CDR3 contains 12 residues. CDR1 is MNHNS, CDR2 SASEGT, per germline. V was pared by 6 bases and J by 7 bases, with 12 bases between. DNA for the CDR3: TGTGCCAGCAGCATAAGGGGTGGTGGCTACACCTTC. Translation: CASSIRGGGYTF.

The chain joins TRBV19 to TRBJ2-5; a possible D gene is TRBD2 (6 bases). CDR1 is LNHDA and CDR2 is SQIVND in the germline V gene (reference sequence). V was pared by 5 bases and J by 2 bases, with 12 bases between. This CDR3 is 14 amino acids long. CDR3 region: CASSSSGAQETQYF. DNA for the CDR3: TGTGCCAGTAGTTCCTCGGGAGCGCAAGAGACCCAGTACTTC.

The chain uses TRBV6-5 and TRBJ1-2, with D unclear. The germline V and J ends were trimmed by 8 bases and 5 bases, with 9 bases remaining between them. Germline-derived CDR1 and CDR2 are MNHEY and SVGAGI. The CDR3 is 11 residues long. The CDR3 region has the DNA TGTGCCAGCCAGGACCAGTATGGCTACACCTTC. It yields the protein CASQDQYGYTF.

The V and J genes are TRBV6-1 and TRBJ2-7; D gene unclear. The germline CDR1 and CDR2 sequences are MNHNS and SASEGT. This CDR3 is built from 13 residues. V lost 4 bases and J lost 3, with 10 bases in between. The CDR3 here is CASSVGIHYEQYF. As DNA, the CDR3 is TGTGCCAGCAGTGTTGGAATACACTACGAGCAGTACTTC.